This is a list of T cell receptor beta chains from one sample in a study of monozygotic twins with inflammatory bowel disease. Following a re-call of the 5' RACE reads, TCRdb has one entry per CDR3 protein and lacks DNA. The table lists 350,000 to 550,000 distinct CDR3 sequences. The specimen was blood. Every receptor here comes from a human donor with ulcerative colitis or Crohn's disease, or a healthy co-twin of an affected twin (not recorded which). Each CDR3 is given with its conserved first and last residue.

J gene,V gene,CDR3 protein
TRBJ2-3,TRBV7-3,CASSLMADTQYF
TRBJ2-2,TRBV19,CASTPRDGTPGELFF
TRBJ2-1,TRBV6-6,CATRGTSGFVEQFF
TRBJ2-7,TRBV5-1,CASSSRGRGEQYF
TRBJ2-7,TRBV28,CASGGADTISYEQYF
TRBJ2-2,TRBV12-3/TRBV12-4,CASSLNRGAGELFF
TRBJ2-7,TRBV3-1,CASSQETGNEQYF
TRBJ1-2,TRBV25-1,CASGQGDYGYTF
TRBJ2-5,TRBV20-1,CSALSPYRPGLARETQYF
TRBJ1-6,TRBV7-2,CASSYRGGGSPLHF
TRBJ2-7,TRBV10-3,CASTYGQGAPYEQYF
TRBJ1-1,TRBV10-3,CAISESVVNPAEAFF
TRBJ2-2,TRBV7-9,CASSSSRVPGELFF
TRBJ1-1,TRBV20-1,CSARAQRTNTEAFF
TRBJ2-1,TRBV6-2/TRBV6-3,CASGDSNEQFF
TRBJ1-5,TRBV18,CASSVYGQPQHF